The clone carrying this T cell receptor beta chain was picked up many times. From germline, CDR1 is LGHNT and CDR2 FRNRAP. V dropped 6 bases and J dropped 6 bases, with 9 bases sitting between them. CDR3 length: 11 amino acids. Construction of the TCR beta libraries employed iRepertoire HTBI primers in conjunction with Arm-PCR of CDR3 regions. A single record per CDR3 protein comes from TCRdb applying MiXCR to the multiplex PCR reads. The profile covers 540,000 or so distinct CDR3 sequences, with 13% appearing a single time and 10% taken by the ten largest. The time point was: newly diagnosed GD, antithyroid drugs for less than 3 months. Preparation of the TCR library used RNA extracted from PBMCs. The data were obtained in a study of regulatory T cells in long-lasting Graves disease. Separately, the same data were catalogued under a study of T cells in Graves' hyperthyroidism and ophthalmopathy.

Sequencing used peripheral blood mononuclear cells (PBMCs), obtained at new diagnosis, from a patient treated with antithyroid drugs. J is TRBJ2-7 and V is TRBV12-5; TRBD2 might be the D (5 bases). The clonotype originates from a man aged 25 to 40 with Graves disease. CDR3 sequence reads: CASGPEVEQYF. CDR3 sequence (DNA): TGTGCTAGTGGCCCGGAGGTCGAGCAGTACTTC.